The source of this T cell receptor (beta chain) is a study of tumor and adjacent non-tumor tissue in lung cancer. Study results and limitations: Significantly higher TCR diversity was found in tumor than normal lung.

This clonotype was seen more than once but under ten times. Its cognate antigen is unknown. This sequence may be a read error, since a much larger clone differs from it by one base. TCRbeta libraries were built with three rounds of nested PCR, modified from ARM-PCR. TCRdb re-called the multiplex PCR reads with MiXCR, one entry per CDR3 protein. The table includes some 99,000 distinct CDR3 sequences, around 80% detected once. Germline CDR1 reads MNHEY; CDR2 reads SVGAGI. The CDR3 extends over 13 amino acids. No cell sorting was done before RNA was extracted from the tissue. Newly diagnosed lung cancer patients had thoracic surgery in China, August–late 2014, without prior chemotherapy.

The rearrangement links TRBV6-5 to TRBJ1-1; D unclear. The sequence derives from an older woman with non-small cell lung cancer. The sample taken for sequencing was lung tumor tissue. CDR3 in amino acids: CDSSGLVNTEAFF. The CDR3 DNA is TGTGACAGCAGTGGTCTAGTGAACACTGAAGCTTTCTTT.